Shown below are 13 T cell receptor beta chains from a single sample sequenced in a study of blood T cell repertoires in COVID-19. The assay was immunoSEQ multiplex PCR, and TCRdb's table has in-frame clones only and misses some. The sample lists about 160,000 clones, 87% occurring once. The sequencing sample was made of peripheral blood. The receptors derive from a woman aged 55-75 years with active or convalescent COVID-19.

This clone appeared a few times. The CDR3 reads CASSQAHSEAFF. CDR3 coding DNA: TGTGCCAGCAGCCAAGCTCACAGCGAAGCTTTCTTT. The gene calls are TRBV3-1 (or the pseudogene TRBV3-2) and TRBJ1-1; D is uncertain. The CDR3 totals 12 residues. V lost 1 base and J lost 8, with 8 bases in between. CDR1 LGHDT and CDR2 YNNKEL come from the germline V gene (reference sequence).

Worth noting for this clone: This specimen includes other DNA sequences encoding the same CDR3. The V call is TRBV7-2, the J call TRBJ1-1; D is undetermined. There are 14 residues in the CDR3. Germline V gives CDR1 SGHTA, CDR2 FQGNSA. The V and J ends lost 1 base and 1 base respectively, with 7 bases between them. DNA of the CDR3: TGTGCCAGCAGCTTAGGTCCGGGGAACACTGAAGCTTTCTTT. Amino acids: CASSLGPGNTEAFF.

V gene TRBV5-4 combines with J gene TRBJ2-2; D ambiguous. V lost 3 bases, J lost 1 base, and 10 bases lay in between. The CDR3 is 15 residues long. Germline lookup yields CDR1 SGHNT and CDR2 YYREEE (reference sequence). The chain's CDR3 is CASSSITGNTGELFF. CDR3 in DNA: TGTGCCAGCAGCTCTATTACTGGGAACACCGGGGAGCTGTTTTTT.

The chain employs TRBV7-2 and TRBJ2-5; D remains ambiguous. The V and J ends lost 3 bases and 4 bases respectively, with 6 bases between them. Germline V gene lookup returns CDR1 SGHTA and CDR2 FQGNSA. There are 12 residues in the CDR3. This CDR3 reads CASSLNRETQYF. CDR3 bases: TGTGCCAGCAGCTTGAATAGAGAGACCCAGTACTTC.

V is TRBV3-1 (or the pseudogene TRBV3-2) and J is TRBJ1-1, with 7 bases aligning to TRBD1. CDR1 and CDR2 (germline): LGHDT, YNNKEL (reference sequence). CDR3 length: 15 residues. J gave up 4 bases and V 0 bases, and 5 bases lay outside the gene matches. As DNA, the CDR3 is TGTGCCAGCAGCCAAGAGGTCTCAGGGGGCACTGAAGCTTTCTTT. Protein: CASSQEVSGGTEAFF.

The chain carries TRBV7-2 and TRBJ1-1; no clear D. Germline CDR1 SGHTA, CDR2 FQGNSA. CDR3 length: 15 amino acids. Deletions cut 2 bases from V and 1 base from J, with 11 bases between. CDR3 DNA sequence: TGTGCCAGCAGCTTATTCAGCGTAGCGAACACTGAAGCTTTCTTT. Translated: CASSLFSVANTEAFF. The variable domain in full, completed from reference TRBV7-2 and TRBJ1-1, reads GAGVSQSPSNKVTEKGKDVELRCDPISGHTALYWYRQSLGQGLEFLIYFQGNSAPDKSGLPSDRFSAERTGGSVSTLTIQRTQQEDSAVYLCASSLFSVANTEAFFGQGTRLTVV.

Only one count was recorded for this clone. The rearrangement joins TRBV6-5 to TRBJ1-2, with D unclear. Germline V lookup: CDR1 MNHEY, CDR2 SVGAGI. Trimming removed 7 bases from V and 6 bases from J, with 15 bases in between. The CDR3 contains 13 residues. DNA of the CDR3: TGTGCCAGCACCCGAGGAAATTGGGATGGCTACACCTTC. Translation gives CASTRGNWDGYTF.

The chain joins TRBV18 to TRBJ2-1, with 9 bases fitting TRBD2. V was clipped by 3 bases and J by 4 bases; unmatched bases: 4. This CDR3 region has 15 residues. Germline loops: CDR1 KGHSH, CDR2 LQKENI. CDR3 in amino acids: CASSPGGGVYNEQFF. The CDR3 region has the DNA TGTGCCAGCTCACCCGGCGGGGGGGTATACAATGAGCAGTTCTTC. Based on the CDR3 plus reference TRBV18 and TRBJ2-1, the full variable domain is NAGVMQNPRHLVRRRGQEARLRCSPMKGHSHVYWYRQLPEEGLKFMVYLQKENIIDESGMPKERFSAEFPKEGPSILRIQQVVRGDSAAYFCASSPGGGVYNEQFFGPGTRLTVL.

The rearrangement links TRBV21-1 to TRBJ1-6. TRBV21-1 represents a pseudogene. The CDR3 runs 14 residues. CDR3 nucleotides: TGTGCCAGCAGCAAGGCGGGGGTTAATTCACCCCTCCACTTT. Encoded protein: CASSKAGVNSPLHF.

This chain uses TRBV2 with TRBJ2-7, with D uncertain. V was trimmed by 1 base and J by 0 bases, leaving 10 bases between them. Germline lookup yields CDR1 SNHLY and CDR2 FYNNEI. CDR3 length: 15 residues. CDR3 sequence reads: CASSEGYVSSYEQYF. The CDR3 region has the DNA TGTGCCAGCAGTGAAGGGTATGTCAGCTCCTACGAGCAGTACTTC. The full variable domain, completed using reference TRBV2 and TRBJ2-7, is EPEVTQTPSHQVTQMGQEVILRCVPISNHLYFYWYRQILGQKVEFLVSFYNNEISEKSEIFDDQFSVERPDGSNFTLKIRSTKLEDSAMYFCASSEGYVSSYEQYFGPGTRLTVT.

The chain carries TRBV3-1 (or the pseudogene TRBV3-2) and TRBJ2-5; 8 bases are a match to TRBD2. V lost 6 bases to trimming and J lost 4 bases; unmatched junction nucleotides: 4. The germline CDR1 and CDR2 sequences are LGHDT and YNNKEL (reference sequence). This CDR3 is 13 amino acids long. Here the CDR3 DNA reads TGTGCCAGCAGTTCACGGGGGGGAGAGACCCAGTACTTC. It codes for CASSSRGGETQYF.

The CDR3: CASSFGPQGDGEQYF. For the CDR3, the DNA is TGCGCCAGCAGCTTCGGCCCTCAGGGGGATGGAGAGCAGTACTTC. V usage is TRBV5-1 and J usage is TRBJ2-7; TRBD1 aligns across 7 bases. The germline CDR1 and CDR2 sequences are SGHRS and YFSETQ. V lost 2 bases and J lost 7; bases outside the gene matches: 12. The CDR3 consists of 15 residues.

The chain couples TRBV9 to TRBJ1-5; 8 bases line up with TRBD1. CDR1 and CDR2 (germline): SGDLS, YYNGEE. This CDR3 region has 15 residues. V shed 0 bases, J shed 7 bases, and the junction held 6 bases outside the gene matches. The CDR3 sequence is CASSVEDRVNQPQHF. CDR3 sequence (DNA): TGTGCCAGCAGCGTAGAGGACAGGGTCAACCAGCCCCAGCATTTT.